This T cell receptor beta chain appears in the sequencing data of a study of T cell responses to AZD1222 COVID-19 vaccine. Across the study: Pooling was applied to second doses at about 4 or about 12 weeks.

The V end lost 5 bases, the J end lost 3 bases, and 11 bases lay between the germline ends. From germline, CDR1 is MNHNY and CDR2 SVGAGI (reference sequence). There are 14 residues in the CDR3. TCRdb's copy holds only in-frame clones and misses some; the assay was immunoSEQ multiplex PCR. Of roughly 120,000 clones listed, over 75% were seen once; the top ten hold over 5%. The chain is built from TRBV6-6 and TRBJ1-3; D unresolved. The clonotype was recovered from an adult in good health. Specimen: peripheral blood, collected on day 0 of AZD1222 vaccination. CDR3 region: CASSQISLGNTIYF. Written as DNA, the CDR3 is TGTGCCAGCAGTCAAATAAGTCTTGGAAACACCATATATTTT.